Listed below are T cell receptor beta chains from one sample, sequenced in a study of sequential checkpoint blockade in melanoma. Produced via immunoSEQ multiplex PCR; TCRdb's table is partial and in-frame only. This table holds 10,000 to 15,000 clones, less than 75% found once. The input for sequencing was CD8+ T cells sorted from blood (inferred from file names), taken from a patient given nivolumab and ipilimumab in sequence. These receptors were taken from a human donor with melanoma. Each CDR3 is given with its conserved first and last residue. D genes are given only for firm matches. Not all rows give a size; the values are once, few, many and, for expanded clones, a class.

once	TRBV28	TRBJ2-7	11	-	CASSLDSLQYF	TGTGCCAGCAGTCTAGACAGCCTACAGTACTTC
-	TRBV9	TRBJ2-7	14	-	CASGGAARSGEQYF	TGTGCCAGTGGAGGGGCAGCCCGCTCAGGAGAGCAGTACTTC
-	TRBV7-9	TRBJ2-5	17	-	CASSSGWFAADQETQYF	TGTGCCAGCAGCTCCGGGTGGTTCGCGGCGGACCAAGAGACCCAGTACTTC
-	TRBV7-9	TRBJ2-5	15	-	CASSPEFRGQETQYF	TGTGCCAGCAGCCCTGAATTCAGGGGCCAAGAGACCCAGTACTTC
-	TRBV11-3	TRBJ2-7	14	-	CASSLRGGAYEQYF	TGTGCCAGCAGCTTAAGGGGGGGCGCCTACGAGCAGTACTTC
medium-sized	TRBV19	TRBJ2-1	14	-	CASSITWLINEQFF	TGTGCCAGTAGTATAACGTGGCTCATCAATGAGCAGTTCTTC
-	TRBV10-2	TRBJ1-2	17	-	CASSDGDVAALLYGYTF	TGCGCCAGCAGTGATGGCGACGTAGCCGCCCTACTTTATGGCTACACCTTC
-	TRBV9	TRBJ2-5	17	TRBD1	CASSAGGQGVSKETQYF	TGTGCCAGCAGCGCCGGAGGACAGGGTGTTTCCAAAGAGACCCAGTACTTC
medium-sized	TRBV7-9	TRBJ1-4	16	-	CASSTRPGQPNEKLFF	TGTGCCAGCAGCACCCGACCCGGACAGCCTAATGAAAAACTGTTTTTT
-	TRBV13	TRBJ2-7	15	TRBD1	CASTIEGQGSYEQYF	TGTGCCAGCACCATAGAGGGACAGGGGTCCTACGAGCAGTACTTC
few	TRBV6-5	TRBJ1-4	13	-	CASSYGFGGKLFF	TGTGCCAGCAGTTACGGATTTGGAGGAAAACTGTTTTTT
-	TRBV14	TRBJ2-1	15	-	CASSQGLGRGNEQFF	TGTGCCAGCAGCCAAGGGTTGGGGCGTGGGAATGAGCAGTTCTTC
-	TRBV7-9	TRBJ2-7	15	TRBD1	CASSPTGGRDYEQYF	TGTGCCAGCAGTCCTACAGGGGGCAGGGACTACGAGCAGTACTTC
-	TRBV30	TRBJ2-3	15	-	CAWSVLGGFTDTQYF	TGTGCCTGGAGTGTACTAGGGGGATTCACAGATACGCAGTATTTT
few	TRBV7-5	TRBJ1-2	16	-	CASSEQWGTGDYGYTF	TGTGCCAGCAGCGAACAATGGGGGACAGGGGACTATGGCTACACCTTC
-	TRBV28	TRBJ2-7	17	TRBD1	CASQTRDRGPGVLEQYF	TGTGCCAGCCAAACAAGGGACAGGGGGCCCGGGGTGCTCGAGCAGTACTTC
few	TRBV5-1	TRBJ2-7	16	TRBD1	CASSSLLDRGAYEQYF	TGCGCCAGCAGCTCGCTCCTGGACAGGGGGGCGTACGAGCAGTACTTC
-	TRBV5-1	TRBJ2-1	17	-	CASSLEAVLGGRNEQFF	TGCGCCAGCAGCTTAGAAGCGGTGTTGGGTGGTAGAAATGAGCAGTTCTTC
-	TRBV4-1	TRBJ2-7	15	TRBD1	CASSQGTGRAYEQYF	TGCGCCAGCAGCCAGGGGACAGGGAGGGCCTACGAGCAGTACTTC
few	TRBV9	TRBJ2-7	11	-	CASSVGSEQYF	TGTGCCAGCAGCGTAGGGAGCGAGCAGTACTTC
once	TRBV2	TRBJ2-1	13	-	CASPRDNPDEQFF	TGTGCCAGCCCACGGGACAACCCTGATGAGCAGTTCTTC
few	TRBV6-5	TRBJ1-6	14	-	CASSYGGSNSPLHF	TGTGCCAGCAGTTATGGAGGTTCGAATTCACCCCTCCACTTT
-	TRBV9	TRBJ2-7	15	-	CASSVGGGSTGEQYF	TGTGCCAGCAGCGTAGGGGGGGGCAGCACGGGCGAGCAGTACTTC
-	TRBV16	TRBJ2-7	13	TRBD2	CASSQSGGDEQYF	TGTGCCAGCAGCCAATCGGGGGGGGACGAGCAGTACTTC
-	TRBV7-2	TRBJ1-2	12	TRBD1	CASSPGQARYTF	TGTGCCAGCAGCCCCGGACAGGCGCGCTACACCTTC
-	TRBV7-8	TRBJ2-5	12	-	CASSLDRETQYF	TGTGCCAGCAGCTTAGATAGAGAGACCCAGTACTTC
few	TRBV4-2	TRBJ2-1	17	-	CASSQERGSEFYNEQFF	TGTGCCAGCAGCCAAGAAAGGGGAAGCGAATTCTACAATGAGCAGTTCTTC
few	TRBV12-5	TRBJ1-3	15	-	CASGSRTASGNTIYF	TGTGCTAGTGGTTCACGGACAGCCTCTGGAAACACCATATATTTT
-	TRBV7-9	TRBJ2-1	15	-	CASSLVARDHNEQFF	TGTGCCAGCAGCTTAGTCGCGCGGGACCACAATGAGCAGTTCTTC
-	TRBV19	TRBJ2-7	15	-	CASSPGGGGIYEQYF	TGTGCCAGTAGTCCCGGCGGTGGGGGGATATACGAGCAGTACTTC
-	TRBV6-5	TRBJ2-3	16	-	CASSYSPGGPTDTQYF	TGTGCCAGCAGTTACTCCCCGGGGGGCCCCACAGATACGCAGTATTTT
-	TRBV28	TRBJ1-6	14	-	CASRVNRVVSPLHF	TGTGCCAGCAGGGTGAACAGGGTTGTTTCACCCCTCCACTTT
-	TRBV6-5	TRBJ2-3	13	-	CASSYSGGATQYF	TGTGCCAGCAGTTACTCAGGGGGTGCAACGCAGTATTTT
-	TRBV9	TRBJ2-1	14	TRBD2	CASSGGGPYNEQFF	TGTGCCAGCAGCGGGGGGGGACCCTACAATGAGCAGTTCTTC
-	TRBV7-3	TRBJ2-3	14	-	CASSKQGYRDTQYF	TGTGCCAGCAGCAAACAGGGCTACCGGGATACGCAGTATTTT
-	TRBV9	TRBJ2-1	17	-	CASSVEQGPSSYNEQFF	TGTGCCAGCAGCGTAGAGCAGGGCCCGAGCTCCTACAATGAGCAGTTCTTC
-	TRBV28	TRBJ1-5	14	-	CASKEGGWNQPQHF	TGTGCCAGCAAAGAGGGCGGTTGGAATCAGCCCCAGCATTTT
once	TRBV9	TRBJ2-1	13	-	CASSGRVYNEQFF	TGTGCCAGCAGCGGCCGGGTCTACAATGAGCAGTTCTTC
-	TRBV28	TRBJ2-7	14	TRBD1	CASSLRDRGSWQYF	TGTGCCAGCAGTCTCCGGGACAGGGGAAGTTGGCAGTACTTC
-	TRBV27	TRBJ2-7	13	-	CASSVGTYSEQYF	TGTGCCAGCAGTGTCGGGACTTACAGCGAGCAGTACTTC
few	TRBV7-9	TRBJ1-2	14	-	CASSEGGSNYGYTF	TGTGCCAGCAGCGAGGGAGGATCTAACTATGGCTACACCTTC
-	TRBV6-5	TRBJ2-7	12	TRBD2	CASRSGSYEQYF	TGTGCCAGCCGTAGCGGGAGCTACGAGCAGTACTTC
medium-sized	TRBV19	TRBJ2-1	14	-	CASSGGPSGDEQFF	TGTGCCAGTAGTGGAGGGCCTAGTGGGGATGAGCAGTTCTTC
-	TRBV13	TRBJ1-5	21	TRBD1	CASSFLPTTTGVRNSNQPQHF	TGTGCCAGCAGCTTTCTTCCAACGACGACAGGGGTCAGGAATAGCAATCAGCCCCAGCATTTT
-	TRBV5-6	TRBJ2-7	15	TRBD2	CASSSGLAGAGEQYF	TGTGCCAGCAGCTCGGGACTAGCGGGAGCGGGCGAGCAGTACTTC
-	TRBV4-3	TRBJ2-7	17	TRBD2	CASSQDLGLAGAREQYF	TGCGCCAGCAGCCAAGATCTGGGACTAGCGGGGGCCAGGGAGCAGTACTTC
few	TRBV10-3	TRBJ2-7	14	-	CAIRGAGEAREQYF	TGTGCCATCAGGGGGGCAGGGGAAGCTCGGGAGCAGTACTTC
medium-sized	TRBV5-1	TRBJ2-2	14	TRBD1	CASRGTVNTGELFF	TGCGCCAGCCGAGGGACAGTAAACACCGGGGAGCTGTTTTTT
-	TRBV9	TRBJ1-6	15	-	CASSAREDYNSPLHF	TGTGCCAGCAGCGCCAGAGAGGATTATAATTCACCCCTCCACTTT
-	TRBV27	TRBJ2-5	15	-	CASSSLPPDRETQYF	TGTGCCAGCAGTTCGTTACCCCCGGACAGAGAGACCCAGTACTTC
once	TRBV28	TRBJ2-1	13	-	CASSLSTFNEQFF	TGTGCCAGCAGTTTAAGTACTTTCAATGAGCAGTTCTTC
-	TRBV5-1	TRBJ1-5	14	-	CASSLGAFNQPQHF	TGCGCCAGCAGCTTGGGAGCCTTCAATCAGCCCCAGCATTTT
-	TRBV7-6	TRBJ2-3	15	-	CASSLAPRGVDTQYF	TGTGCCAGCAGCTTAGCCCCCCGCGGGGTTGATACGCAGTATTTT
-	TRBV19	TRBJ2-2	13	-	CASSTRQTGELFF	TGTGCCAGTAGTACCCGACAGACCGGGGAGCTGTTTTTT